The clone carrying this T cell receptor beta chain was counted many times. What it recognizes is unknown. Germline loops: CDR1 SGHRS, CDR2 YFSETQ. CDR3 size: 16 residues. Unmatched junction bases numbered 8, after V lost 4 bases and J lost 0 bases. It was RNA transcripts that yielded the amplified TCR beta CDR3 regions. The primer set for the first-round RT-PCR of the TCR CDR3 was HTBI. TCRdb reprocessed the multiplex PCR reads with MiXCR, giving one entry per CDR3 protein. The data show about 600,000 distinct CDR3 sequences, approximately 14% seen once. These data are taken from a study of T cells in Graves' hyperthyroidism and ophthalmopathy. Study-level points and caveats: Expanded thyroid clonotypes (above 0.001) were mostly also found in blood. Ophthalmopathy could be told apart from stable hyperthyroidism with a 13 V-J model.

The chain combines TRBV5-1 with TRBJ2-3; 7 bases agree with TRBD2. The source material was blood. The sequence came from a woman in her late teens or twenties with Graves' ophthalmopathy. The CDR3 nucleotides read TGCGCCAGCAGCCTAGCTCTTAGCGGGAGCACAGATACGCAGTATTTT. Protein: CASSLALSGSTDTQYF.